This T cell receptor beta chain was observed in a study of cytomegalovirus exposure and HLA in healthy donors. 13 Jbeta primers and 60 Vbeta primers were used for the PCR. The protocol was immunoSEQ multiplex PCR, while the TCRdb copy is restricted to in-frame clones and leaves out a portion. The sample shows over 250,000 clones, 80% to 90% of them seen only once. Germline V lookup: CDR1 MDHEN, CDR2 SYDVKM. The CDR3 contains 15 residues. The V end was cut by 2 bases, the J end by 4 bases, with 14 bases between. The rearrangement uses TRBV28 and TRBJ2-5, with D perhaps matching TRBD1 (6 bases). Sequenced sample: PBMCs. This clonotype was obtained from a man aged 40-50 years in good health and CMV-seropositive. CDR3 nucleotides: TGTGCCAGCAGTTTAACTACAGGGCGTCTAGAGACCCAGTACTTC. This translates into CASSLTTGRLETQYF.